This TCR beta chain was profiled in a study of CD8 T cells in Susac syndrome. The V and J ends lost 6 bases and 4 bases respectively, with 13 bases between them. The CDR3 has 14 residues. Germline assignment: CDR1 MNHEY and CDR2 SMNVEV (reference sequence). RNA was extracted with the RNeasy kit, and a quantity of roughly 0.5 to 1 ug was reverse transcribed using random hexamers. MiXCR, applied by TCRdb to the immunoSEQ multiplex PCR reads, yields one record per CDR3 protein. This table has under 200,000 distinct CDR3 sequences, 85% to 95% appearing once. The TEMRA cells underwent FACS enrichment, while the CD8+ and CD4+ T cells underwent negative isolation.

Sample: CD8+ T cells from PBMCs. The chain joins TRBV27 to TRBJ2-1; D uncertain. The TCR comes from a human donor with multiple sclerosis. The CDR3 sequence: CASRGPPIYNEQFF. The CDR3 DNA reads TGTGCCAGCAGAGGACCACCCATATACAATGAGCAGTTCTTC.